This T cell receptor (beta chain) was sequenced in a study of T cell responses to AZD1222 COVID-19 vaccine (dated by TCRdb to 2020 to 2023). General notes on the study: AZD1222 recipients whose second dose came at about 4 weeks and those whose second dose came at about 12 weeks were combined into one group, since spike-specific TCR depth and breadth did not differ between the two schedules. A total of 233 trial participants underwent TCR sequencing, of whom roughly 210 had received two doses of AZD1222 and 26 had received two doses of the MenACWY control vaccine. Trial participants were enrolled by age into subgroups of 18-55, 56-69 and 70-plus years, and around 150, 29 and 61 TCR-sequenced participants, respectively, were included in these subgroups. The full study reports these points: The vaccine-associated CD4 TCRs covered the entire spike protein, and the dominant responses fell in regions 160-218 and 743-854. No day 14 peak-response samples were available, so repertoires were characterized only after the peak T cell response. In the small 56-69-year group, the increase in depth fell short of significance, most likely because of low power. Conclusions about previously exposed vaccinees are limited because only 6 or 7 AZD1222 recipients were SARS-CoV-2 seropositive at baseline. Participants were mostly white British and included more females than males, and it was suggested by the authors that clonal diversity may have been underestimated. Spike-specific TCR breadth and depth rose significantly after two AZD1222 doses compared with day 0 and with MenACWY recipients. Reportedly, close to half of the unique spike-specific TCRs recognized epitopes lying outside the regions that are mutated in the B.1.351 and B.1.1.7 variants.

As concerns this clone: Which antigen it targets is not known. There are no base qualities to consult, and no much larger clone falls within one base.

The time point label of this sample denotes: baseline before first vaccination. Vaccinee samples came from UK trials COV001 and COV002, including a single-blind randomized controlled phase 2/3 trial of AZD1222 (ChAdOx1 nCoV-19) in healthy adults. Trial participant PBMC samples were collected at day 0 and day 28 after the second dose for TCRbeta chain sequencing. According to the germline V gene (reference sequence), CDR1 reads SSHAT and CDR2 reads FNYEAQ. From the cysteine through the phenylalanine, the CDR3 covers 13 amino acids. This entry keeps only the CDR3 DNA: 39 bases, framed from base 1. The junction shows trimming of 0 bases on V and 3 bases on J, plus 6 bases between the germline ends. The CDR3 regions of human TCRbeta chains were subjected to immunosequencing. For the original study's pipeline: TCRs in the repertoires were matched against a reference library of SARS-CoV-2-specific TCRs that had been generated with the MIRA antigen-specificity platform. Breadth meant the fraction of unique TCRs that were SARS-CoV-2-associated, whereas depth meant the fraction of total T cells that were SARS-CoV-2-associated. Using the MIRA data, each spike-specific TCR was mapped to the spike region that the TCR reacts to and placed in a CD4 or CD8 class. Log10-transformed breadth and depth values were compared by one-way ANOVA with Sidak's multiple comparisons tests. TCRdb's version of the immuneACCESS table is confined to in-frame rearrangements and falls short of the full clone set. An unresolved V gene accounts for under half of the shortfall where checked; the remainder is of unknown origin. The V and J calls and clone size were taken over from that table, and D and trimming were inferred from the DNA. This sample is represented by 130,000 to 150,000 clones; around 90% of them were singletons. Roughly 5.6% of the sample lies in the top ten.

This sequence was found in an adult in good health. The chain links TRBV7-7 with TRBJ2-7; the D gene cannot be named for sure. The sequenced sample was peripheral blood, obtained on day 0 of AZD1222 vaccination. The nucleotides read TGTGCCAGCAGCTTAGCGCCATACTACGAGCAGTACTTC. The encoded protein is CASSLAPYYEQYF.